One sample yielded the 3 T cell receptor beta chains listed below, sequenced in a study of shared clonotypes between healthy human individuals. TCRdb keeps only in-frame clones here, not all; method: immunoSEQ multiplex PCR. The top ten clones hold more than 9% of a sample with 170,000 or so clones, 65% to 80% of them seen once. The sequencing input was memory CD4+ T cells sorted from blood. The subset is: CD45RA-negative fraction. The origin of the receptors is a man aged 25 to 40 in good health.

The gene calls are TRBV7-2 and TRBJ2-7, with TRBD1 matching over 7 bases. J was trimmed by 6 bases and V by 5 bases; bases with no gene match: 4. Germline values: CDR1 SGHTA, CDR2 FQGNSA. The length of the CDR3 is 12 residues. This CDR3 is CASSPQGREQYF. The CDR3 nucleotides are TGTGCCAGCAGCCCACAGGGGCGCGAGCAGTACTTC.

As to this clone: This CDR3 is also generated by other DNA sequences in the sample. The rearrangement uses TRBV25-1 and TRBJ2-5; 7 bases align to TRBD2. The J segment lost 2 bases and the V segment lost 3 bases, leaving 9 bases of the junction unmatched. CDR1 and CDR2 (germline): MGHDK, SYGVNS. The CDR3 consists of 16 residues. The CDR3: CASSEGAGREQETQYF. CDR3 sequence (DNA): TGTGCCAGCAGTGAGGGTGCAGGGAGGGAACAAGAGACCCAGTACTTC.

The chain carries TRBV7-6 and TRBJ2-1; 9 nucleotides agree with TRBD2. CDR1 SGHVS and CDR2 FNYEAQ come from the germline V gene. The CDR3 runs to 18 residues. V shed 1 base and J 6 bases; nucleotides not matched to a gene: 13. The DNA of the CDR3 is TGTGCCAGCAGCTTAGTTCCCGTCCCTAGCGGGAAGGGCAATGAGCAGTTCTTC. Amino acids: CASSLVPVPSGKGNEQFF.